A single sample gave rise to the 20 T cell receptor beta chains below, sequenced in a study of T cell responses to AZD1222 COVID-19 vaccine (dated by TCRdb to 2020 to 2022). Library creation used the immunoSEQ multiplex PCR assay. TCRdb mirrors the immuneACCESS table, restricted to in-frame sequences. Some clones are absent from its copies; in checked studies, under half trace to an unresolved V gene, and the reason for the others is unknown. The sample has some 200,000 clones on record, roughly 91% of them singletons. Roughly 0.99% of the sample is held by the ten biggest clonotypes. The time point tag for this specimen amounts to: baseline before first vaccination. The sample consisted of peripheral blood, taken on day 0 of AZD1222 vaccination. The receptors were sampled from an adult in good health.

This sequence joins TRBV6-5 and TRBJ1-4; 8 bases are a match to TRBD1. CDR1 and CDR2 from the germline V gene are MNHEY and SVGAGI. The CDR3 runs to 15 residues. V trimming: 5 bases; J trimming: 3 bases; junction bases outside the gene matches: 5. The CDR3 reads CASSQDRVPNEKLFF. Written as DNA, the CDR3 is TGTGCCAGCAGTCAGGACAGGGTACCTAATGAAAAACTGTTTTTT.

The genes are TRBV9 and TRBJ1-3; D is uncertain. V was trimmed by 2 bases and J by 0 bases, leaving 9 bases between them. CDR1 and CDR2 from the germline V gene are SGDLS and YYNGEE. The CDR3 contains 15 residues. CDR3 nucleotide sequence: TGTGCCAGCAGCGTCTCAGGTGTCTCTGGAAACACCATATATTTT. Protein sequence: CASSVSGVSGNTIYF.

The rearrangement joins TRBV2 to TRBJ1-1; D may be TRBD1 (5 bases). V lost 4 bases to trimming and J lost 2 bases, with 8 bases between them. The CDR3 is made up of 13 amino acids. Germline-derived CDR1 and CDR2 are SNHLY and FYNNEI. As DNA, the CDR3 is TGTGCCAGCAGTGCACAGGTTAACACTGAAGCTTTCTTT. It is translated as CASSAQVNTEAFF.

This chain connects TRBV9 to TRBJ1-2, with D maybe TRBD1 (5 bases). Germline V lookup: CDR1 SGDLS, CDR2 YYNGEE. V was clipped by 3 bases and J by 8 bases, with 17 bases between them. There are 14 residues in the CDR3. The CDR3 protein is CASSAPVGAQGYTF. The CDR3 nucleotides read TGTGCCAGCAGCGCACCGGTCGGGGCTCAAGGCTACACCTTC.

The chain combines TRBV12-3 or TRBV12-4 with TRBJ2-2, with unresolved D. CDR3 length equals 13 residues. V gave up 3 bases and J gave up 2 bases, with 4 bases separating them. CDR3 in amino acids: CASSFINTGELFF. The CDR3 DNA sequence: TGTGCCAGCAGTTTTATTAACACCGGGGAGCTGTTTTTT.

Remarks on this clone: At the DNA level, this CDR3 is encoded by other sequences in the same sample as well. The chain employs TRBV15 and TRBJ1-3, with D perhaps TRBD1 (5 bases). Trimming removed 1 base from V and 2 bases from J, with 9 bases in between. Germline V gene lookup returns CDR1 LNHNV and CDR2 YYDKDF (reference sequence). CDR3 length: 15 amino acids. The CDR3 loop reads CATSRGPGAGNTIYF. As DNA, the CDR3 is TGTGCCACCAGCAGAGGCCCGGGGGCTGGAAACACCATATATTTT. Filled out from reference TRBV15 and TRBJ1-3, the complete variable domain reads DAMVIQNPRYQVTQFGKPVTLSCSQTLNHNVMYWYQQKSSQAPKLLFHYYDKDFNNEADTPDNFQSRRPNTSFCFLDIRSPGLGDTAMYLCATSRGPGAGNTIYFGEGSWLTVV.

This clone came up once. V gene TRBV5-8 combines with J gene TRBJ1-4; D is ambiguous. V shed 0 bases and J shed 4 bases, with 7 bases lying between them. The CDR3 covers 14 residues. Germline V gene data show CDR1 as SGHTS and CDR2 as YDEGEE. CDR3 protein: CASSLVRSNEKLFF. Written as DNA, the CDR3 is TGTGCCAGCAGCTTGGTGAGGAGTAATGAAAAACTGTTTTTT.

This sequence joins TRBV7-3 and TRBJ2-3; possible D gene TRBD1, 6 bases. The CDR3 has 17 residues. Germline V gene sequence: CDR1 SGHTA, CDR2 FQGTGA. The germline V and J ends were trimmed by 1 base and 2 bases, with 16 bases remaining between them. CDR3 protein: CASSLNPTGYNTDTQYF. In nucleotides, the CDR3 is TGTGCCAGCAGCTTAAACCCAACAGGGTATAACACAGATACGCAGTATTTT.

The chain couples TRBV5-6 to TRBJ2-1; possibly TRBD2 for D (6 bases). Germline V lookup: CDR1 SGHDT, CDR2 YYEEEE. The V end was cut by 1 base, the J end by 6 bases, with 11 bases between. The CDR3 is 14 amino acids. CDR3 residues: CASSLLAGGNEQFF. The DNA for the CDR3 is TGTGCCAGCAGCTTGTTAGCCGGGGGCAATGAGCAGTTCTTC.

The CDR3 coding sequence is TGCAGCGTAAGTGGGAACACTGAAGCTTTCTTT. Translated, it gives CSVSGNTEAFF. V usage is TRBV29-1 and J usage is TRBJ1-1; the D is unclear. The CDR3 runs to 11 residues. Germline assignment: CDR1 SQVTM and CDR2 ANQGSEA. V was pared by 6 bases and J by 1 base, with 6 bases between.

CDR3 in DNA: TGTGCCAGCAGTTACACCAGGACAGGGGGCCTGTACGAGCAGTACTTC. The encoded protein is CASSYTRTGGLYEQYF. The V call is TRBV6-5, the J call TRBJ2-7; 11 nucleotides align to TRBD1. The V gene's germline CDR1 is MNHEY and CDR2 SVGAGI. The CDR3 is made up of 16 amino acids. V lost 2 bases, J lost 4 bases, and 7 bases stayed unmatched.

The rearrangement joins TRBV29-1 to TRBJ2-5; D is uncertain. Per the germline V gene, CDR1 is SQVTM and CDR2 is ANQGSEA. This CDR3 has 12 amino acids. The V end lost 7 bases, the J end lost 3 bases, and 12 bases lay between the germline ends. CDR3 sequence reads: CSANIQEETQYF. The CDR3 coding sequence is TGCAGCGCAAACATTCAAGAAGAGACCCAGTACTTC.

The genes are TRBV12-5 and TRBJ2-7; 11 bases line up with TRBD2. With 5 bases clipped from V and 5 bases from J, the junction kept 2 bases outside the gene matches. This CDR3 has 13 residues. Germline loops: CDR1 LGHNT, CDR2 FRNRAP. The DNA of the CDR3 is TGTGCTAGTGGTCGTAGCGGGAGGGACGAGCAGTACTTC. This translates into CASGRSGRDEQYF.

The J gene is TRBJ2-7, the V gene TRBV4-3, with TRBD2 matching over 7 bases. CDR3 length: 17 amino acids. CDR1 is LGHNA, CDR2 YSLEER, per germline. The trim removed 2 bases at V and 0 bases at J, leaving 10 bases unmatched. CDR3 loop: CASSQSGGKVSSYEQYF. CDR3 DNA sequence: TGCGCCAGCAGCCAATCCGGGGGGAAGGTTAGCTCCTACGAGCAGTACTTC.

V is TRBV27 and J is TRBJ2-2; D ambiguous. Germline-derived CDR1 and CDR2 are MNHEY and SMNVEV (reference sequence). The germline V and J ends were trimmed by 2 bases and 7 bases, with 14 bases remaining between them. The CDR3 runs to 15 residues. The CDR3 DNA reads as TGTGCCAGCAGTTTAACCTGGGATCGTTTCGGGGAGCTGTTTTTT. Protein product: CASSLTWDRFGELFF.

This clone has only a few counts. The chain is built from TRBV5-1 and TRBJ2-1; D is possibly TRBD1 (5 bases). Germline CDR1 is SGHRS and CDR2 is YFSETQ. This CDR3 contains 13 residues. V shed 4 bases and J shed 7 bases, with 12 bases lying between them. CDR3 sequence: CASSLPRVNEQFF. The CDR3 DNA sequence: TGCGCCAGCAGCCTACCCAGGGTAAATGAGCAGTTCTTC.

CDR3 bases: TGTGCCAGCAGCTTAGGGACTAGCGGGAGGAAAGATGAGCAGTTCTTC. Translated: CASSLGTSGRKDEQFF. This chain links TRBV11-3 with TRBJ2-1; 14 bases line up with TRBD2. This CDR3 is built from 16 residues. Unmatched junction bases numbered 4, after V lost 1 base and J lost 8 bases. Germline V gene data show CDR1 as SGHNT and CDR2 as YENEEA.

V is TRBV7-9 and J is TRBJ1-1; 8 nucleotides align to TRBD1. CDR1 is SEHNR, CDR2 FQNEAQ, per germline (reference sequence). The J segment lost 4 bases and the V segment lost 8 bases, leaving 6 bases of the junction unmatched. The CDR3 totals 13 residues. CDR3 protein: CASRGQDRTEAFF. CDR3 DNA: TGTGCCAGCCGGGGACAGGATCGCACTGAAGCTTTCTTT.

The chain links TRBV7-8 to TRBJ2-7; D perhaps matches TRBD1 (5 bases). The germline gives CDR1 SGHVS, CDR2 FQNEAQ. Deletions cut 1 base from V and 3 bases from J, with 7 bases between. The CDR3 is made up of 13 amino acids. The chain's CDR3 is CASSLGQNYEQYF. The CDR3 region has the DNA TGTGCCAGCAGCTTAGGACAGAACTACGAGCAGTACTTC.

The V and J genes are TRBV5-4 and TRBJ2-6; a possible D gene is TRBD2 (6 bases). The germline V gene encodes CDR1 SGHNT and CDR2 YYREEE (reference sequence). V was trimmed by 3 bases and J by 0 bases, leaving 7 bases between them. There are 15 residues in the CDR3. For the CDR3, the DNA is TGTGCCAGCAGCTCCGGGGGCTCTGGGGCCAACGTCCTGACTTTC. It specifies CASSSGGSGANVLTF.